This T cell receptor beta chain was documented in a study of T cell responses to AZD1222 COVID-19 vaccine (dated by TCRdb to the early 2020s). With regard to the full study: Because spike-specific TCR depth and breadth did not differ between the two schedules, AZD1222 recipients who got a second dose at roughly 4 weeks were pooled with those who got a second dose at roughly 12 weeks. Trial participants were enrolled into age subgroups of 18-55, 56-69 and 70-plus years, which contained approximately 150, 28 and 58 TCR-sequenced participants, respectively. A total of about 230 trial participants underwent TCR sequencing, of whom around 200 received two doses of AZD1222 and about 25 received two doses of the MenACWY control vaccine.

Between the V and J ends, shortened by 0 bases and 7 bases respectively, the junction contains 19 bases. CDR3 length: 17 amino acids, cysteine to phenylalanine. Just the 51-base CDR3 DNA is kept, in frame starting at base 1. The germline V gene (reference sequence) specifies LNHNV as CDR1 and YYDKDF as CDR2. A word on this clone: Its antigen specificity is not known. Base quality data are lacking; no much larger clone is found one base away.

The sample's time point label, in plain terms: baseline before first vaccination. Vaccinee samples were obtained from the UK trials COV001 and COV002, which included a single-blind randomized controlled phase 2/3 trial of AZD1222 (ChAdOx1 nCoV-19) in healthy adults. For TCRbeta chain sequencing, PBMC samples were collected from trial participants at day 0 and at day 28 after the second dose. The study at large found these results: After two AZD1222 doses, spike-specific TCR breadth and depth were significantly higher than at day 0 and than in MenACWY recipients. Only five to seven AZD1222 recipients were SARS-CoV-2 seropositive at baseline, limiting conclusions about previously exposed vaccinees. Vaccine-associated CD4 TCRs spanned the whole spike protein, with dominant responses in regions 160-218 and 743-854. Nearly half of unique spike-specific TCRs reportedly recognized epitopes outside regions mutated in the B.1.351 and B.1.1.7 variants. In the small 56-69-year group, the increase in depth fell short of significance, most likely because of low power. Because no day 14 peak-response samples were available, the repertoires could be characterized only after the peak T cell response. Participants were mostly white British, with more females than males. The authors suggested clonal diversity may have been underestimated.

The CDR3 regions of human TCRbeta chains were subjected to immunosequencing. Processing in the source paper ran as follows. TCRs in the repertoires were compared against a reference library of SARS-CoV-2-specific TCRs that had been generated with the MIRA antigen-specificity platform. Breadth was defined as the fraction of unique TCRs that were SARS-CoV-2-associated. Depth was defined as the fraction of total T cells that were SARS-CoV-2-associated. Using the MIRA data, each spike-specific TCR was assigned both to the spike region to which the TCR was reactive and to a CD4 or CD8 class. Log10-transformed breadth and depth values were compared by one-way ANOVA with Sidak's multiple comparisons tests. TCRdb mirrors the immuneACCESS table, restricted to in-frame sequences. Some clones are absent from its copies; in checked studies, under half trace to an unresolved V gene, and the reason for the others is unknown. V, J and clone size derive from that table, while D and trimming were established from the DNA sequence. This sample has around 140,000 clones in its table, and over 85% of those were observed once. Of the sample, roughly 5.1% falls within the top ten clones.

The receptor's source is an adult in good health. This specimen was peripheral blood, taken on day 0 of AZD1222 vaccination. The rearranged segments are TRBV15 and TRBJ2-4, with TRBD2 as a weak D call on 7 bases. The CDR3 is CATSRDLTGRGGNIQYF. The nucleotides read TGTGCCACCAGCAGAGATCTAACAGGCAGGGGAGGGAACATTCAGTACTTC. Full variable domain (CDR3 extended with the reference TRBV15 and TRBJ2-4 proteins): DAMVIQNPRYQVTQFGKPVTLSCSQTLNHNVMYWYQQKSSQAPKLLFHYYDKDFNNEADTPDNFQSRRPNTSFCFLDIRSPGLGDTAMYLCATSRDLTGRGGNIQYFGAGTRLSVL.